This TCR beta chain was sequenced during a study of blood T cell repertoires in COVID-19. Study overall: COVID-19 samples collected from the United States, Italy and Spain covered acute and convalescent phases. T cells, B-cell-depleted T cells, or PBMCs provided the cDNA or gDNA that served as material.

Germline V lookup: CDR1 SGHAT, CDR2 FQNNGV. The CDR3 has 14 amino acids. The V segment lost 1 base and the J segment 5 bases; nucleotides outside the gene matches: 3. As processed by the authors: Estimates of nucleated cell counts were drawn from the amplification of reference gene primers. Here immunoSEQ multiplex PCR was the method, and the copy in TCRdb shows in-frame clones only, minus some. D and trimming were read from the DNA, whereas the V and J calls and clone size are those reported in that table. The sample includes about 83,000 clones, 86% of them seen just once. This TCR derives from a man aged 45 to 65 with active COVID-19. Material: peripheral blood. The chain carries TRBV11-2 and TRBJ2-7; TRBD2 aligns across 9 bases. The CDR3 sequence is CASSLGSGSNEQYF. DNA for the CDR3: TGTGCCAGCAGCTTAGGTAGCGGGAGCAACGAGCAGTACTTC.